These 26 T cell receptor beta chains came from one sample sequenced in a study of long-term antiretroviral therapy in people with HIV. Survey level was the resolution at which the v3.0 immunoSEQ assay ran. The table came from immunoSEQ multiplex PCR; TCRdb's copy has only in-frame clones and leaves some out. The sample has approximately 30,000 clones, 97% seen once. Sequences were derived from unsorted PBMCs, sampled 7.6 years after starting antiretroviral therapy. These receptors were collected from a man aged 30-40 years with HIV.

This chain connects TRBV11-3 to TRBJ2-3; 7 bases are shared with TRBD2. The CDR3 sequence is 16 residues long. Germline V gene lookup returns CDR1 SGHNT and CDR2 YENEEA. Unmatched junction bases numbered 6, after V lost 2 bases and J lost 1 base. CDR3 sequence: CASSLSRAGGTDTQYF. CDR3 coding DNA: TGTGCCAGCAGCTTAAGCAGGGCGGGGGGCACAGATACGCAGTATTTT.

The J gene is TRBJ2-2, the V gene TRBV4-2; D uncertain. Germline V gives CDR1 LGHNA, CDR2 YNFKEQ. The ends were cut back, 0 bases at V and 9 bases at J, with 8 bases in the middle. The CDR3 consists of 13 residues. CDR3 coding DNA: TGTGCCAGCAGCCAAGATAAGACCCGGGAGCTGTTTTTT. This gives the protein CASSQDKTRELFF.

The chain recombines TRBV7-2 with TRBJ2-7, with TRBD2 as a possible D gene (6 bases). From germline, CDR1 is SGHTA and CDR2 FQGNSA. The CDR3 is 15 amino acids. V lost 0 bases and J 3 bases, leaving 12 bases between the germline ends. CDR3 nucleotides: TGTGCCAGCAGCTTAGCCCCGGGTAGCGGCTACGAGCAGTACTTC. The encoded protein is CASSLAPGSGYEQYF.

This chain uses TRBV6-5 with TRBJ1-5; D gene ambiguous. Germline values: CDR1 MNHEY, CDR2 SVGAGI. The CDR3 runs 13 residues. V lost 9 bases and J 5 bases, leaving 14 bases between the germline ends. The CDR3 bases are TGTGCCAGTAGTAACCTCGGAGATCAGCCCCAGCATTTT. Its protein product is CASSNLGDQPQHF.

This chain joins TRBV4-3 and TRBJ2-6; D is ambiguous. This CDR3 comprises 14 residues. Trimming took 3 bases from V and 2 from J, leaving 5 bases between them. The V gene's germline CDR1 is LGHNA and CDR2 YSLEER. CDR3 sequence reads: CASSQEPGANVLTF. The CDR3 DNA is TGCGCCAGCAGCCAGGAGCCTGGGGCCAACGTCCTGACTTTC.

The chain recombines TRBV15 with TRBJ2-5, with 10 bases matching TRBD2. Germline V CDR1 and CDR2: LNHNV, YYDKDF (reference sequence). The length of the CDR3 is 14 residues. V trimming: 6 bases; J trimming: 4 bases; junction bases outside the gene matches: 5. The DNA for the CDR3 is TGTGCCACCAGAGCGGGGGGGCCTTTAGAGACCCAGTACTTC. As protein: CATRAGGPLETQYF.

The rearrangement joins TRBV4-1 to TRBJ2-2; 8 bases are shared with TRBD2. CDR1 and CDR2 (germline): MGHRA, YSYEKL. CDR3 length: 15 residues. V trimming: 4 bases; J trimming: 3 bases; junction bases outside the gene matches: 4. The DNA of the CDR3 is TGCGCCAGCAGCCCACGACTAGCGTACACCGGGGAGCTGTTTTTT. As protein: CASSPRLAYTGELFF.

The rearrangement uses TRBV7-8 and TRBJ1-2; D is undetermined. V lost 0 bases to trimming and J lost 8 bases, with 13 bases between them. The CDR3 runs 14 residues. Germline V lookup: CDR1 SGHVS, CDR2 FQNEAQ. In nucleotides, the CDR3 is TGTGCCAGCAGCTTAGCCCGGTACAGCGGCGGCTACACCTTC. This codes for CASSLARYSGGYTF.

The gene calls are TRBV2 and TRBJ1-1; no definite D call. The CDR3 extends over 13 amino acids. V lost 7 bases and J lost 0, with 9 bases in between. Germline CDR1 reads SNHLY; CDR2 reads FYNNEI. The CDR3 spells CASNLELNTEAFF. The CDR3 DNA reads TGTGCCAGCAACCTGGAGTTGAACACTGAAGCTTTCTTT.

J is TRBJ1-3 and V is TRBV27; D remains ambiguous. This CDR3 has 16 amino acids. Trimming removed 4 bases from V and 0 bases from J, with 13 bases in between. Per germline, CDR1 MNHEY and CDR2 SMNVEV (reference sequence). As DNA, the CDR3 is TGTGCCAGCAGTTCCGTCGAGCGATACTCTGGAAACACCATATATTTT. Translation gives CASSSVERYSGNTIYF.

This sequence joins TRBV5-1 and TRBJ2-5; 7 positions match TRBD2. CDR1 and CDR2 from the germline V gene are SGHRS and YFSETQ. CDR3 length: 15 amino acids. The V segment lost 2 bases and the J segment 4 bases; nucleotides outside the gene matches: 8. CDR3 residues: CASSFPGLEAETQYF. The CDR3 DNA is TGCGCCAGCAGCTTCCCAGGACTAGAGGCAGAGACCCAGTACTTC.

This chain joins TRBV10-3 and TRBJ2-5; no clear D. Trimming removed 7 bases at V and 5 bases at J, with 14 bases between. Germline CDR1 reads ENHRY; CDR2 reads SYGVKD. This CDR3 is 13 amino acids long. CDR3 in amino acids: CAIKFGAGETQYF. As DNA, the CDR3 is TGTGCCATCAAATTCGGTGCCGGGGAGACCCAGTACTTC.

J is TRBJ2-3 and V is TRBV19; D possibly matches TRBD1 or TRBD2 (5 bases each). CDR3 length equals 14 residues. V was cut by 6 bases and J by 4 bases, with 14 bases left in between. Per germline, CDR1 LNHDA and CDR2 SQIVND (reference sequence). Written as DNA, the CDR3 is TGTGCCAGTAGCCTGGGACCAGGATCAGATACGCAGTATTTT. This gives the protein CASSLGPGSDTQYF.

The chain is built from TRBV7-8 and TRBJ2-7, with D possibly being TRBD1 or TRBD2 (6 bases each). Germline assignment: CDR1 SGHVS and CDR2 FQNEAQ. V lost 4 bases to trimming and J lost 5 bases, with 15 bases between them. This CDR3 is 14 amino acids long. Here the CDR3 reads CASSSSGAGDEQYF. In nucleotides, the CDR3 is TGTGCCAGCAGCTCCTCGGGGGCCGGGGACGAGCAGTACTTC. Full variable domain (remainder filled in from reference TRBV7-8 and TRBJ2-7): GAGVSQSPRYKVAKRGQDVALRCDPISGHVSLFWYQQALGQGPEFLTYFQNEAQLDKSGLPSDRFFAERPEGSVSTLKIQRTQQEDSAVYLCASSSSGAGDEQYFGPGTRLTVT.

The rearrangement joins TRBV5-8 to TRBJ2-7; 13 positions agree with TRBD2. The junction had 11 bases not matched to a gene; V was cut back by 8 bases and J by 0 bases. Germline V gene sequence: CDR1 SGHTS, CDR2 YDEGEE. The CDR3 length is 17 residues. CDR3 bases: TGTGCCAGTGACCCGGGACTAGCGGGATCGGGCTCCTACGAGCAGTACTTC. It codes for CASDPGLAGSGSYEQYF.

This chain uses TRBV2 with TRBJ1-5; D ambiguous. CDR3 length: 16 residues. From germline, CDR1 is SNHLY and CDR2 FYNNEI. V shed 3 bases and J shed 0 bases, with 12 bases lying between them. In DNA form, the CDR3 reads TGTGCCAGCAGTGACTACCTTACCGGTAGCAATCAGCCCCAGCATTTT. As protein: CASSDYLTGSNQPQHF.

CDR3 sequence (DNA): TGTGCCAGCAGCGTAGACTTCAGCAATCAGCCCCAGCATTTT. Amino acid sequence: CASSVDFSNQPQHF. The chain uses TRBV9 and TRBJ1-5, with D unclear. The length of the CDR3 is 14 residues. Trimming cost V 0 bases and J 1 base, with 5 bases left between them. Germline V gives CDR1 SGDLS, CDR2 YYNGEE.

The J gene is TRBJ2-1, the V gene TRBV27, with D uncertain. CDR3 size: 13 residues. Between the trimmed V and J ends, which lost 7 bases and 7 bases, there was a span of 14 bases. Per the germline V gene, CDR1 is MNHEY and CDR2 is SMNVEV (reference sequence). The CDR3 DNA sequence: TGTGCCAGCAATCCTCGGGTCTCGAATGAGCAGTTCTTC. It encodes CASNPRVSNEQFF.

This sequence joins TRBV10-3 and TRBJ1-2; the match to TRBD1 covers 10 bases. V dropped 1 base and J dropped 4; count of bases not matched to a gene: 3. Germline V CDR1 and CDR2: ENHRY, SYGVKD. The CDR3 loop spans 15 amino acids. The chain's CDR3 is CAISEFGQGGYGYTF. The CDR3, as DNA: TGTGCCATCAGTGAGTTCGGACAGGGGGGCTATGGCTACACCTTC.

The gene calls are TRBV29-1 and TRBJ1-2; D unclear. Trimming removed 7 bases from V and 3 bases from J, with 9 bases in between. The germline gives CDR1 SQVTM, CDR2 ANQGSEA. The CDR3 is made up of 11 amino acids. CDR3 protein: CSGTEDYGYTF. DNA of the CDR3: TGCAGCGGCACTGAGGACTATGGCTACACCTTC. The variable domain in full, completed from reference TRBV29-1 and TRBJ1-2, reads SAVISQKPSRDICQRGTSLTIQCQVDSQVTMMFWYRQQPGQSLTLIATANQGSEATYESGFVIDKFPISRPNLTFSTLTVSNMSPEDSSIYLCSGTEDYGYTFGSGTRLTVV.

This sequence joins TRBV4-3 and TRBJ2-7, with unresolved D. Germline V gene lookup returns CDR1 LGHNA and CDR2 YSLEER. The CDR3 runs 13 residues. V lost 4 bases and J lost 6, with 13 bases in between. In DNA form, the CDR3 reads TGCGCCAGCAGCCCGTTTGGAGTCGGCGAGCAGTACTTC. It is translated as CASSPFGVGEQYF.

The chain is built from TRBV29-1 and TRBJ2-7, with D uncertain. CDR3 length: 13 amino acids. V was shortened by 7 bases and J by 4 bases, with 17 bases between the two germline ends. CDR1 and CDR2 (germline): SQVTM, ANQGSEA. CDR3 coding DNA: TGCAGCGCTCTGGACCCTACCCTATACGAGCAGTACTTC. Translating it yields CSALDPTLYEQYF.

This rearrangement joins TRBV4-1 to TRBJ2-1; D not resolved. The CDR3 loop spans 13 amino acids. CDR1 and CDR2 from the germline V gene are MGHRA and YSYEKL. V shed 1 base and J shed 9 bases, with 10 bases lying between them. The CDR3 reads CASSQGIGREQFF. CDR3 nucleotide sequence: TGCGCCAGCAGCCAAGGAATCGGACGTGAGCAGTTCTTC.

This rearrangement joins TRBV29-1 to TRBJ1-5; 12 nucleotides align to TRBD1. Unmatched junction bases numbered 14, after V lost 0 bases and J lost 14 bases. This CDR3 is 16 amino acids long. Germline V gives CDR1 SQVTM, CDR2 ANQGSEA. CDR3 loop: CSVEEWGRDRGRYEHF. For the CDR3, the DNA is TGCAGCGTTGAAGAATGGGGCCGGGACAGGGGGCGGTATGAGCATTTT.

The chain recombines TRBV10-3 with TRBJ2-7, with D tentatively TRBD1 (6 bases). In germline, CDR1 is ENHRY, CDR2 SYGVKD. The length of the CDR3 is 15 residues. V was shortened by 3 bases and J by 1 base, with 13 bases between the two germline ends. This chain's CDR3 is CAISDAGVSSYEQYF. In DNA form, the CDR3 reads TGTGCCATCAGTGACGCAGGGGTGTCGTCCTACGAGCAGTACTTC.

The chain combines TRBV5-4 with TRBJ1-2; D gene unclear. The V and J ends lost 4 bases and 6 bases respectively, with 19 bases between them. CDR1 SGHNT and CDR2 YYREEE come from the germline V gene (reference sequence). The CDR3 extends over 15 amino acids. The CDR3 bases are TGTGCCAGCAGCCAAGCCTGGGCTGAGACCAATGGCTACACCTTC. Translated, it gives CASSQAWAETNGYTF.